Sequencing of this T cell receptor (beta chain) was carried out in a study of blood T cell repertoires in COVID-19. Study-level information: T cells, B-cell-depleted T cells, or PBMCs provided the cDNA or gDNA that served as material.

Some clones are missing from TCRdb's copy, which holds only in-frame ones; the method was immunoSEQ multiplex PCR. The sample yields 100,000 to 120,000 clones, 65% to 90% seen once. The CDR3 runs 14 residues. CDR1 is LGHDT and CDR2 is YNNKEL in the germline V gene (reference sequence). V lost 0 bases, J lost 5 bases, and 9 bases lay in between. Sequences were obtained from peripheral blood. V usage is TRBV3-1 (or the pseudogene TRBV3-2) and J usage is TRBJ2-3, with D possibly being TRBD1 (5 bases). This TCR derives from a woman in her sixties with acute or convalescent COVID-19. In nucleotides, the CDR3 is TGTGCCAGCAGCCAAGATTCAAGGGGAGATACGCAGTATTTT. This codes for CASSQDSRGDTQYF.